These T cell receptor beta chains were read from a single sample in a study of blood T cell repertoires in COVID-19. The data were produced by immunoSEQ multiplex PCR, yet TCRdb's version contains in-frame clones alone and is incomplete. The data show about 250,000 clones, approximately 86% seen once. Sequencing was performed on PBMCs or T cells enriched from blood (not recorded which). These receptors all come from a woman in her 30s with acute COVID-19. CDR3s include the opening cysteine and the closing phenylalanine or tryptophan. A D gene is named only where the DNA matches it firmly.

J gene | D gene | V gene | CDR3 protein
TRBJ2-2 | TRBD1 | TRBV11-3 | CASSSPALDRAGELFF
TRBJ2-1 | TRBD1 | TRBV18 | CASSPSGQGYNEQFF
TRBJ1-1 | . | TRBV7-2 | CASSPPGGEGTEAFF
TRBJ2-6 | TRBD2 | TRBV7-8 | CASSFVLAGALSGANVLTF
TRBJ1-1 | . | TRBV13 | CASSLRDSEAFF
TRBJ1-5 | . | TRBV6-6 | CASSYSGSNQPQHF
TRBJ2-1 | TRBD1 | TRBV19 | CASSMGQSNEQFF
TRBJ2-3 | TRBD2 | TRBV24-1 | CATSDSHFAGGADTQYF
TRBJ2-5 | . | TRBV7-2 | CASSKQGGGETQYF
TRBJ1-5 | . | TRBV2 | CASSESGDQPQHF
TRBJ1-5 | TRBD1 | TRBV19 | CASSIGHSSQGNQPQHF
TRBJ1-1 | TRBD1 | TRBV5-1 | CASSVGTANTEAFF
TRBJ2-7 | . | TRBV9 | CASSGTGFYEQYF
TRBJ2-3 | . | TRBV7-8 | CASSLELPTDTQYF
TRBJ2-1 | . | TRBV5-8 | CASSLDASSYNEQFF
TRBJ1-5 | . | TRBV6-5 | CASSGDSNQPQHF
TRBJ2-3 | TRBD2 | TRBV10-3 | CAISESGLAVDTQYF
TRBJ1-1 | TRBD1 | TRBV6-5 | CASSYGGTGGTEAFF
TRBJ2-5 | TRBD1 | TRBV6-5 | CATSGGTPEAQYF
TRBJ1-2 | TRBD1 | TRBV6-5 | CASSSTLTGFAGYTF
TRBJ1-4 | . | TRBV7-8 | CASRQTEANEKLFF
TRBJ2-3 | . | TRBV7-6 | CASSRILSTDTQYF
TRBJ2-1 | TRBD2 | TRBV5-1 | CASSKKGLAGESSYNEQFF
TRBJ2-7 | TRBD2 | TRBV3-1/TRBV3-2 | CASSARGGAYEQYF
TRBJ1-6 | . | TRBV3-1/TRBV3-2 | CASSQEFRRHALHF
TRBJ2-7 | TRBD1 | TRBV13 | CASSLGATGAYEQYF
TRBJ2-3 | TRBD1 | TRBV24-1 | CATRDQGADTQYF
TRBJ1-5 | . | TRBV3-1/TRBV3-2 | CASSHSESNQPQHF
TRBJ2-3 | TRBD2 | TRBV10-2 | CASSDGGGVQYF
TRBJ1-3 | TRBD1 | TRBV30 | CAWGQGAGGNTIYF
TRBJ2-7 | . | TRBV3-1/TRBV3-2 | CASSQDGLSYEQYF
TRBJ1-1 | . | TRBV3-1/TRBV3-2 | CASSQFSRVAEAFF